Included here is one T cell receptor (beta chain) sequence, with context. Germline-derived CDR1 and CDR2 are MNHEY and SVGAGI. V dropped 0 bases and J dropped 5; count of bases not matched to a gene: 7. The CDR3 runs 16 residues. Original methodology: Researchers report that nucleated cell counts were estimated from reference gene primer amplification. Using immunoSEQ multiplex PCR, the repertoire was profiled, and TCRdb retains in-frame clones only, with some absent. V, J and clone size are those of that table, while D and trimming were read from the DNA. The data contain around 75,000 clones, approximately 87% of them singletons. The entry originates in a study of blood T cell repertoires in COVID-19. Study overall: From the United States, Italy and Spain came samples of acute and convalescent COVID-19. T cells, B-cell-depleted T cells, or PBMCs supplied cDNA or gDNA.

The sequenced sample was peripheral blood. The source of this sequence is a human donor in a cohort sampled during active COVID-19. The chain recombines TRBV6-5 with TRBJ2-3; 8 bases line up with TRBD2. The CDR3 coding sequence is TGTGCCAGCAGTTACTCCTCGGGGGGGCCTGGAGATACGCAGTATTTT. Translated, it gives CASSYSSGGPGDTQYF.